These 24 T cell receptor beta chains share one sample of origin, sequenced in a study of cytomegalovirus exposure and HLA in healthy donors (dated 2017 in TCRdb). Library preparation was by the immunoSEQ multiplex PCR assay. Held by TCRdb, this immuneACCESS table contains in-frame sequences only and omits some clones. Under half of the omission traces to an unresolved V gene where checked; the cause of the rest is unknown. The sample has around 140,000 clones on record, around nine tenths of them singletons. 8.7% of the sample belongs to the ten largest clones. Material for sequencing was PBMCs. These TCRs come from a young man in good health and CMV-seropositive.

V usage is TRBV4-2 and J usage is TRBJ1-4; D is ambiguous. In germline, CDR1 is LGHNA, CDR2 YNFKEQ. The CDR3 has 13 amino acids. Trimming left V 8 bases short and J 5 bases short, with 12 bases between. CDR3 in amino acids: CASAGGRNEKLFF. CDR3 sequence (DNA): TGTGCCAGCGCGGGAGGCAGAAATGAAAAACTGTTTTTT.

The rearrangement joins TRBV19 to TRBJ2-3, with 11 bases matching TRBD2. The length of the CDR3 is 19 residues. After removal of 0 bases from V and 6 bases from J, the junction contained 14 bases not matched to a gene. CDR1 is LNHDA, CDR2 SQIVND, per germline (reference sequence). In DNA form, the CDR3 reads TGTGCCAGTAGTATAGAGGCTAGCGGGAGGACGTCCTACCGGGATACGCAGTATTTT. Translation gives CASSIEASGRTSYRDTQYF.

This chain links TRBV10-3 with TRBJ2-2, with 8 positions matching TRBD2. Germline CDR1 reads ENHRY; CDR2 reads SYGVKD. CDR3 size: 18 residues. J gave up 2 bases and V 6 bases, and 14 bases lay outside the gene matches. CDR3 sequence: CAIRTLIAGGQNTGELFF. The CDR3, as DNA: TGTGCCATCAGGACCCTGATCGCGGGAGGCCAAAACACCGGGGAGCTGTTTTTT.

The chain recombines TRBV29-1 with TRBJ2-7; TRBD2 matches 15 bases. This CDR3 contains 13 residues. V lost 6 bases, J lost 4 bases, and 1 base stayed unmatched. Germline assignment: CDR1 SQVTM and CDR2 ANQGSEA. CDR3 sequence: CSVGTSGRYEQYF. CDR3 DNA sequence: TGCAGCGTCGGGACTAGCGGGAGGTACGAGCAGTACTTC.

This clone was counted a few times. V is TRBV6-5 and J is TRBJ1-5; D gene unclear. This CDR3 contains 13 residues. Trimming stripped 0 bases from V and 7 bases from J, with 7 bases between. The germline gives CDR1 MNHEY, CDR2 SVGAGI. CDR3 amino acids: CASSYSVQQPQHF. The DNA for the CDR3 is TGTGCCAGCAGTTACTCGGTACAACAGCCCCAGCATTTT.

For the CDR3, the DNA is TGTGCCAGCAGCCCCACCGGGACAGCGGACCAGCAGTTCTTC. This encodes CASSPTGTADQQFF. The V call is TRBV9, the J call TRBJ2-1; 7 bases are a match to TRBD1. This CDR3 is 14 amino acids long. V shed 4 bases, J shed 11 bases, and the junction held 12 bases outside the gene matches. Germline lookup yields CDR1 SGDLS and CDR2 YYNGEE.

This chain connects TRBV29-1 to TRBJ2-7; D is possibly TRBD2 (5 bases). Germline-derived CDR1 and CDR2 are SQVTM and ANQGSEA. V lost 6 bases and J 5 bases, leaving 20 bases between the germline ends. The CDR3 length is 14 residues. Written as DNA, the CDR3 is TGCAGCGTCGCCGAACTAGTCGGCTTCCACGAGCAGTACTTC. It codes for CSVAELVGFHEQYF.

J is TRBJ2-1 and V is TRBV10-1; tentatively, D is TRBD1 (6 bases). CDR3 length equals 16 residues. V was pared by 8 bases and J by 5 bases, with 22 bases between. Per germline, CDR1 WNHNN and CDR2 SYGVQD (reference sequence). CDR3 sequence reads: CASSKQGTLGDNEQFF. The CDR3, as DNA: TGCGCCAGCTCCAAGCAGGGGACGTTGGGTGACAATGAGCAGTTCTTC.

The chain is built from TRBV2 and TRBJ2-2; no clear D. Germline lookup yields CDR1 SNHLY and CDR2 FYNNEI. V dropped 7 bases and J dropped 3 bases, with 9 bases sitting between them. The CDR3 spans 13 residues. The CDR3 sequence is CASNWADTGELFF. CDR3 nucleotides: TGTGCCAGCAACTGGGCAGACACCGGGGAGCTGTTTTTT.

The chain recombines TRBV6-6 with TRBJ2-2, with 10 bases that match TRBD2. The germline gives CDR1 MNHNY, CDR2 SVGAGI (reference sequence). J gave up 5 bases and V 11 bases, and 5 bases lay outside the gene matches. This CDR3 is built from 13 residues. The chain's CDR3 is CAEASGGTGELFF. DNA of the CDR3: TGTGCCGAGGCTAGCGGGGGAACCGGGGAGCTGTTTTTT.

The gene calls are TRBV15 and TRBJ2-7; 8 nucleotides align to TRBD1. After removal of 5 bases from V and 2 bases from J, the junction contained 8 bases not matched to a gene. This CDR3 region has 15 residues. Germline CDR1 is LNHNV and CDR2 is YYDKDF (reference sequence). CDR3 DNA sequence: TGTGCCACCAGCCCAGACAGGGGCCAAACCTACGAGCAGTACTTC. Translation gives CATSPDRGQTYEQYF.

The rearrangement joins TRBV5-6 to TRBJ1-1; D is ambiguous. Germline CDR1 is SGHDT and CDR2 is YYEEEE. The CDR3 spans 16 residues. V was trimmed by 2 bases and J by 6 bases, leaving 20 bases between them. The CDR3 spells CASSFEAGEARAEAFF. CDR3 bases: TGTGCCAGCAGCTTCGAGGCCGGAGAGGCCCGGGCTGAAGCTTTCTTT.

The chain carries TRBV7-2 and TRBJ1-1, with D perhaps matching TRBD1 (5 bases). The CDR3 has 14 amino acids. The germline V gene has CDR1 SGHTA and CDR2 FQGNSA. The germline V and J ends were trimmed by 3 bases and 5 bases, with 13 bases remaining between them. In DNA, the CDR3 is TGTGCCAGCAGCTTTACCCAGGGAAGAACTGAAGCTTTCTTT. It is translated as CASSFTQGRTEAFF. Variable domain in full (rest from reference TRBV7-2 and TRBJ1-1): GAGVSQSPSNKVTEKGKDVELRCDPISGHTALYWYRQSLGQGLEFLIYFQGNSAPDKSGLPSDRFSAERTGGSVSTLTIQRTQQEDSAVYLCASSFTQGRTEAFFGQGTRLTVV.

The chain uses TRBV13 and TRBJ1-3; D not certain. The germline gives CDR1 PRHDT, CDR2 FYEKMQ (reference sequence). Trimming took 4 bases from V and 4 from J, leaving 5 bases between them. This CDR3 contains 12 residues. CDR3 in amino acids: CASSWRGNTIYF. In nucleotides, the CDR3 is TGTGCCAGCAGCTGGAGGGGAAACACCATATATTTT. The entire variable domain, with the rest obtained from reference TRBV13 and TRBJ1-3, is as follows: AAGVIQSPRHLIKEKRETATLKCYPIPRHDTVYWYQQGPGQDPQFLISFYEKMQSDKGSIPDRFSAQQFSDYHSELNMSSLELGDSALYFCASSWRGNTIYFGEGSWLTVV.

The chain is built from TRBV10-3 and TRBJ2-7; D unclear. The CDR3 length is 15 residues. Trimming removed 6 bases at V and 3 bases at J, with 18 bases between. Per the germline V gene, CDR1 is ENHRY and CDR2 is SYGVKD. The CDR3 bases are TGTGCCATCAGGAACCCTAGAGCGCCTAACTACGAGCAGTACTTC. This translates into CAIRNPRAPNYEQYF.

J is TRBJ1-5 and V is TRBV15; D is undetermined. Trimming left V 4 bases short and J 2 bases short, with 9 bases between. The CDR3 runs to 14 residues. The germline CDR1 and CDR2 sequences are LNHNV and YYDKDF (reference sequence). In DNA, the CDR3 is TGTGCCACCAGCACGAGGTGGCGCAATCAGCCCCAGCATTTT. It specifies CATSTRWRNQPQHF.

A single count supports this clone. The J gene is TRBJ2-7, the V gene TRBV5-1, with a possible D match to TRBD1 (6 bases). V lost 4 bases, J lost 3 bases, and 14 bases lay in between. Germline CDR1 reads SGHRS; CDR2 reads YFSETQ. This CDR3 is 14 amino acids long. This chain's CDR3 is CASSTGQNLYEQYF. CDR3 DNA: TGCGCCAGCAGCACCGGACAGAATCTCTACGAGCAGTACTTC.

This clone has just one count. The chain links TRBV6-5 to TRBJ2-3, with a possible D match to TRBD2 (6 bases). CDR1 and CDR2 from the germline V gene are MNHEY and SVGAGI. V shed 2 bases and J shed 4 bases, with 13 bases lying between them. The CDR3 consists of 15 residues. The CDR3 is CASSYRISGADTQYF. Written as DNA, the CDR3 is TGTGCCAGCAGTTACAGGATTAGCGGAGCAGATACGCAGTATTTT.

V is TRBV30 and J is TRBJ1-1, with D unresolved. The V gene's germline CDR1 is GTSNPN and CDR2 SVGIG (reference sequence). The V end lost 2 bases, the J end lost 1 base, and 8 bases lay between the germline ends. The CDR3 contains 13 residues. The CDR3 loop is CAWSSISNTEAFF. The CDR3 DNA sequence: TGTGCCTGGAGTTCCATTTCGAACACTGAAGCTTTCTTT.

The chain links TRBV10-2 to TRBJ2-7, with a tentative D call TRBD1 (5 bases). V was trimmed by 3 bases and J by 9 bases, leaving 12 bases between them. CDR3 length: 12 residues. In germline, CDR1 is WSHSY, CDR2 SAAADI. The CDR3 region is CASSDQGSVQYF. The CDR3, as DNA: TGCGCCAGCAGTGACCAGGGTTCCGTGCAGTACTTC.

The V and J genes are TRBV29-1 and TRBJ1-2; D gene uncertain. Trimming pared 4 bases from V and 4 bases from J, leaving 13 bases between. From germline, CDR1 is SQVTM and CDR2 ANQGSEA. CDR3 length: 13 residues. For the CDR3, the DNA is TGCAGCGTTGGTAGAGGGAGCAGCTATGGCTACACCTTC. It specifies CSVGRGSSYGYTF.

J is TRBJ2-5 and V is TRBV27; D is possibly TRBD2 (5 bases). V was pared by 6 bases and J by 1 base, with 15 bases between. The CDR3 contains 15 residues. Germline CDR1 MNHEY, CDR2 SMNVEV (reference sequence). CDR3 in DNA: TGTGCCAGCAGGAGGGTCCGAACCCCCCAAGAGACCCAGTACTTC. As protein: CASRRVRTPQETQYF.

This sequence joins TRBV18 and TRBJ2-5; 11 positions agree with TRBD2. The junction had 6 bases not matched to a gene; V was cut back by 5 bases and J by 4 bases. This CDR3 is 15 amino acids long. Germline V gives CDR1 KGHSH, CDR2 LQKENI. The CDR3, as DNA: TGTGCCAGCTCAGACGGACTAGCGGGTCCAGAGACCCAGTACTTC. This encodes CASSDGLAGPETQYF.

The chain joins TRBV11-3 to TRBJ2-7; TRBD2 aligns across 13 bases. The V and J ends lost 5 bases and 7 bases, in that order; junction bases with no gene match: 8. CDR3 length: 15 amino acids. Germline V gene sequence: CDR1 SGHNT, CDR2 YENEEA. The CDR3 reads CASSTTSGRALEQYF. The CDR3 bases are TGTGCCAGCAGCACAACTAGCGGGAGGGCTCTTGAGCAGTACTTC. The whole variable domain, filled in from reference TRBV11-3 and TRBJ2-7, reads EAGVVQSPRYKIIEKKQPVAFWCNPISGHNTLYWYLQNLGQGPELLIRYENEEAVDDSQLPKDRFSAERLKGVDSTLKIQPAELGDSAVYLCASSTTSGRALEQYFGPGTRLTVT.